These T cell receptor beta chains were read from a single sample in a study of blood T cell repertoires in COVID-19. Assay: immunoSEQ multiplex PCR; the TCRdb copy retains only in-frame clones and omits some. The repertoire holds some 220,000 clones, 70% to 90% seen once, with under 4.5% in the top ten. The sequencing input was peripheral blood. The source of these receptors is a man aged 45 to 65 with acute or convalescent COVID-19. CDR3s include the opening cysteine and the closing phenylalanine or tryptophan. The order of the fields is clone size, V gene, J gene, D gene, CDR3 DNA, CDR3 protein. D genes are given only for firm matches. Some rows have no size entry. The others give once, few or many, or a class for an expanded clone.

>few|TRBV30|TRBJ2-1|TRBD2
TGTGCCTGGAGAAACTGGCTAGCGGGAGGCAGGGGGATGTTCTTC
CAWRNWLAGGRGMFF
>NA|TRBV24-1|TRBJ2-1|NA
TGTGCCACCTCAACTTTCGATGAGCAGTTCTTC
CATSTFDEQFF
>NA|TRBV10-2|TRBJ2-5|NA
TGCGCCAGCAGTTTGGCGGGGACCCAGTACTTC
CASSLAGTQYF
>NA|TRBV3-1/TRBV3-2|TRBJ1-3|NA
TGTGCCAGCAGCCACCACTCGGGGATCTCTGGAAACACCATATATTTT
CASSHHSGISGNTIYF
>once|TRBV6-4|TRBJ1-2|NA
TGTGCCAGCCCCCGACGGACTCCTAACTATGGCTACACCTTC
CASPRRTPNYGYTF
>NA|TRBV6-5|TRBJ2-7|NA
TGTGCCAGCAGGGGGGAGGAGGCGACAAGGCAGTACTTC
CASRGEEATRQYF
>NA|TRBV28|TRBJ2-7|NA
TGTGCCAGCAGTTCCAGACCAGGGGCCTACGAGCAGTACTTC
CASSSRPGAYEQYF
>few|TRBV25-1|TRBJ1-1|TRBD1
TGTGCCAGCAGTGAGCTTGGCCTCGGGACAGGGGCTTTCTTT
CASSELGLGTGAFF
>NA|TRBV2|TRBJ1-2|NA
TGTGCCAGCAGTGAATTTAAGGGGAACTATGGCTACACCTTC
CASSEFKGNYGYTF
>NA|TRBV28|TRBJ2-7|NA
TGTGCCAGCAGTTTGAATGTAGAGGACTTATCCTACGAGCAGTACTTC
CASSLNVEDLSYEQYF
>once|TRBV27|TRBJ1-5|NA
TGTGCCAGCAGTCCCTGGACAGACAATCAGCCCCAGCATTTT
CASSPWTDNQPQHF
>NA|TRBV2|TRBJ2-7|TRBD1
TGTGCCAGCATTAGAAGACCTTTAAAGGACAGGCCGAACCCTCGGTACGAGCAGTACTTC
CASIRRPLKDRPNPRYEQYF
>NA|TRBV28|TRBJ2-1|TRBD2
TGTGCCAGCAGTTCTAGCGGGAGCGTAAACTACAATGAGCAGTTCTTC
CASSSSGSVNYNEQFF
>NA|TRBV3-1/TRBV3-2|TRBJ1-3|TRBD1
TGTGCCAGCAGCCCCCGGGACAGGGGTCATGGAAACACCATATATTTT
CASSPRDRGHGNTIYF
>NA|TRBV23-1|TRBJ2-4|TRBD1
TGCGCCAGCAGTCACCAGGACAGGACACTAGCCAAAAACATTCAGTACTTC
CASSHQDRTLAKNIQYF
>NA|TRBV5-1|TRBJ2-3|TRBD2
TGCGCCAGCAGCTGGGGGAGCGGGACTAGCACAGATACGCAGTATTTT
CASSWGSGTSTDTQYF
>NA|TRBV5-6|TRBJ1-2|NA
TGTGCCAGCAACCCGAACCGCAACACTAACTATGGCTACACCTTC
CASNPNRNTNYGYTF
>NA|TRBV12-5|TRBJ1-5|NA
TGTGCTAGTGGTTTGGAGGCAGGGAATCAGCCCCAGCATTTT
CASGLEAGNQPQHF
>once|TRBV7-9|TRBJ1-6|TRBD1
TGTGCCAGCGGCTCCCGGACAGGGGGAGATAATTCACCCCTCCACTTT
CASGSRTGGDNSPLHF
>NA|TRBV18|TRBJ1-1|TRBD1
TGTGCCAGCTCACCGACTACAGGGGAGGACACTGAAGCTTTCTTT
CASSPTTGEDTEAFF
>NA|TRBV11-3|TRBJ1-1|NA
TGTGCCAGCAGCTTAAAAGCGAACACTGAAGCTTTCTTT
CASSLKANTEAFF
>NA|TRBV5-1|TRBJ1-1|NA
TGCGCCAGCAGCCTGCCCGGGAGGTACACTGAAGCTTTCTTT
CASSLPGRYTEAFF
>NA|TRBV28|TRBJ2-5|TRBD2
TGTGCCAGCAGTTTGGGACTAGCGGGAGGCGAGACCCAGTACTTC
CASSLGLAGGETQYF
>NA|TRBV7-9|TRBJ2-1|NA
TGTGCCAGCAGCCCTAGTGGGACTCGCAATGAGCAGTTCTTC
CASSPSGTRNEQFF
>NA|TRBV11-2|TRBJ2-7|TRBD1
TGTGCCAGCAGCTCACTGGGACAGTTGCACGAGCAGTACTTC
CASSSLGQLHEQYF
>NA|TRBV10-3|TRBJ2-1|NA
TGTGCCATCAGTGAGTCCCATAATGAGCAGTTCTTC
CAISESHNEQFF
>NA|TRBV5-1|TRBJ1-2|NA
TGCGCCAGCAGCTCCCCGGTTGCCTATGGCTACACCTTC
CASSSPVAYGYTF
>once|TRBV5-6|TRBJ1-2|NA
TGTGCCAGCAGCCAGGGGAGGGCCTATGGCTACACCTTC
CASSQGRAYGYTF
>NA|TRBV7-6|TRBJ2-5|NA
TGTGCCAGCAGCTTAATCAGGGGCCAAGAGACCCAGTACTTC
CASSLIRGQETQYF
>NA|TRBV7-8|TRBJ1-1|NA
TGTGCCAGCAGCACCTCATGGGTGGGGGCAAATGGAGCTGAAGCTTTCTTT
CASSTSWVGANGAEAFF
>NA|TRBV9|TRBJ1-1|NA
TGTGCCAGCAGCGTAGGGGAGGGAGACACTGAAGCTTTCTTT
CASSVGEGDTEAFF
>once|TRBV9|TRBJ2-1|NA
TGTGCCAGCAGCACTCACGGGGACAATGAGCAGTTCTTC
CASSTHGDNEQFF
>once|TRBV6-6|TRBJ1-1|TRBD1
TGTGCCAGCAGTGACAGGGGAGACACTGAAGCTTTCTTT
CASSDRGDTEAFF
>NA|TRBV13|TRBJ1-5|NA
TGTGCCAGCAGCTACGGGGGAAGCAATCAGCCCCAGCATTTT
CASSYGGSNQPQHF
>NA|TRBV7-3|TRBJ1-5|NA
TGTGCCAGCAGCTCAGGGACCCAGCATTTT
CASSSGTQHF
>NA|TRBV7-9|TRBJ1-6|TRBD1
TGTGCCAGCAGCTTACAAATGGGGACAGGACATAATTCACCCCTCCACTTT
CASSLQMGTGHNSPLHF
>NA|TRBV5-1|TRBJ1-6|NA
TGCGCCAGCAGCTTGTCGGGGAACCAGGGGTCCTATAATTCACCCCTCCACTTT
CASSLSGNQGSYNSPLHF
>NA|TRBV7-8|TRBJ2-3|TRBD1
TGTGCCAGCAGCACCCACAGGGGAGAGGAAACAGATACGCAGTATTTT
CASSTHRGEETDTQYF
>NA|TRBV5-1|TRBJ1-1|NA
TGCGCCAGCAGCTTGAACAAGAACACTGAAGCTTTCTTT
CASSLNKNTEAFF
>few|TRBV6-5|TRBJ2-1|NA
TGTGCCAGCAGTCCGAGGGCCTATGAGCAGTTCTTC
CASSPRAYEQFF
>NA|TRBV11-3|TRBJ2-1|TRBD2
TGTGCCAGCAGCTTAGATAGGGCTAGCGGGAGGGCCAGTAGAAATGAGCAGTTCTTC
CASSLDRASGRASRNEQFF
>few|TRBV6-1|TRBJ2-3|NA
TGTGCCAGCAGTGAACATCGTATGAAAACTACAGATACGCAGTATTTT
CASSEHRMKTTDTQYF
>NA|TRBV11-1|TRBJ1-2|TRBD1
TGTGCCAGCAGCTTAACTACAGGGGAATCATTTGGCTACACCTTC
CASSLTTGESFGYTF
>NA|TRBV15|TRBJ1-2|TRBD1
TGTGCCACCAGCAGGGCCGGGACAGGGGGCGATGGCTACACCTTC
CATSRAGTGGDGYTF
>NA|TRBV29-1|TRBJ2-1|NA
TGCAGCGTTCTCGCGGGTTACAATGAGCAGTTCTTC
CSVLAGYNEQFF